Shown below are 17 T cell receptor beta chains from a single sample sequenced in a study of a mutant IDH1 vaccine in newly diagnosed glioma. The time point: week 23, last vaccination. Each vaccine dose was 300 ug of mutant IDH1 20-mer peptide, with topical imiquimod. Profiling relied on immunoSEQ multiplex PCR, and the TCRdb table lists in-frame clones only, not all of them. The sample contains approximately 60,000 clones, 70% to 90% of which appear only once. Antigen specificity for these receptors is unknown. This specimen consisted of PBMCs, obtained from a glioma patient whose treatment included an IDH1 peptide vaccine. The origin of the receptors is a man under 40 with glioma.

This chain uses TRBV7-8 with TRBJ2-5; D is possibly TRBD2 (7 bases). The last part of the DNA fits TRBJ2-7 better; the J call may be wrong. This CDR3 contains 16 residues. CDR1 SGHVS and CDR2 FQNEAQ come from the germline V gene. The DNA of the CDR3 is TGTGCCAGCAGCGGATTTATGGGGGGGGCCCAGGGCGAGCAGTACTTC. This sequence encodes CASSGFMGGAQGEQYF.

This rearrangement joins TRBV9 to TRBJ2-1; 7 bases fit TRBD2. Germline CDR1 is SGDLS and CDR2 is YYNGEE. The junction had 12 bases not matched to a gene; V was cut back by 0 bases and J by 12 bases. The CDR3 has 15 amino acids. The CDR3 DNA is TGTGCCAGCAGCGTAGGACTACGCGCGGGGGAGGTGCAGTTCTTC. This sequence encodes CASSVGLRAGEVQFF.

This rearrangement joins TRBV6-6 to TRBJ1-5; TRBD1 might be the D (6 bases). With 1 base removed from V and 5 bases from J, the gap between germline ends came to 12 bases. The CDR3 is made up of 15 amino acids. The germline gives CDR1 MNHNY, CDR2 SVGAGI (reference sequence). The CDR3 nucleotides are TGTGCCAGCAGTTACTGGGGGACAAGGTATCAGCCCCAGCATTTT. Its protein is CASSYWGTRYQPQHF.

Points on this clone: Within the sample, other DNA sequences also encode this same CDR3. This sequence joins TRBV5-1 and TRBJ2-2, with D perhaps matching TRBD1 (6 bases). Looked up from germline, CDR1 is SGHRS and CDR2 is YFSETQ. The V gene lost 2 bases and the J gene lost 5 bases, with 7 bases spanning the gap. The CDR3 extends over 13 amino acids. The CDR3 reads CASSFQGTGELFF. The CDR3 coding sequence is TGCGCCAGCAGCTTCCAGGGGACCGGGGAGCTGTTTTTT.

V gene TRBV29-1 combines with J gene TRBJ2-7; possible D gene TRBD2, 6 bases. V dropped 4 bases and J dropped 0 bases, with 7 bases sitting between them. Looked up from germline, CDR1 is SQVTM and CDR2 is ANQGSEA. This CDR3 contains 12 residues. This CDR3 is CSVAGSSYEQYF. For the CDR3, the DNA is TGCAGCGTTGCCGGGAGCTCCTACGAGCAGTACTTC.

This clone was recorded only once. The chain uses TRBV6-6 and TRBJ1-2; 7 bases match TRBD1. Germline V gives CDR1 MNHNY, CDR2 SVGAGI (reference sequence). This CDR3 has 12 residues. V was clipped by 5 bases and J by 7 bases; unmatched bases: 4. The CDR3 region has the DNA TGTGCCAGCAGTCAGACAGGGTTTGGCTACACCTTC. Translated, it gives CASSQTGFGYTF.

The chain recombines TRBV7-9 with TRBJ2-2; 7 bases agree with TRBD1. V shed 3 bases, J shed 4 bases, and the junction held 2 bases outside the gene matches. Germline V gene data show CDR1 as SEHNR and CDR2 as FQNEAQ (reference sequence). This CDR3 spans 14 amino acids. The chain's CDR3 is CASSFYRGTGELFF. The CDR3 DNA reads as TGTGCCAGCAGCTTTTACAGGGGCACCGGGGAGCTGTTTTTT.

The chain uses TRBV2 and TRBJ1-5, with TRBD1 as a possible D gene (5 bases). The CDR3 covers 15 residues. V was trimmed by 6 bases and J by 4 bases, leaving 16 bases between them. Per germline, CDR1 SNHLY and CDR2 FYNNEI. The CDR3 nucleotides read TGTGCCAGCAGGGGATCTGCGGGGCAGAATCAGCCCCAGCATTTT. The encoded protein is CASRGSAGQNQPQHF.

CDR3 nucleotide sequence: TGCGCCAGCAGCTTGTCTAAGGGAAGCGAGCAGTACTTC. It translates to CASSLSKGSEQYF. This chain joins TRBV5-1 and TRBJ2-7; D is uncertain. This CDR3 has 13 residues. The germline V gene encodes CDR1 SGHRS and CDR2 YFSETQ. Deletions cut 1 base from V and 6 bases from J, with 11 bases between. Together with reference TRBV5-1 and TRBJ2-7, the CDR3 gives the full variable domain: KAGVTQTPRYLIKTRGQQVTLSCSPISGHRSVSWYQQTPGQGLQFLFEYFSETQRNKGNFPGRFSGRQFSNSRSEMNVSTLELGDSALYLCASSLSKGSEQYFGPGTRLTVT.

V usage is TRBV5-1 and J usage is TRBJ2-5; D remains unclear. The CDR3 covers 12 residues. V gave up 4 bases and J gave up 6 bases, with 10 bases separating them. The germline CDR1 and CDR2 sequences are SGHRS and YFSETQ. The CDR3 DNA sequence: TGCGCCAGCAGCGAAAGCAGGAAGACCCAGTACTTC. Amino acids: CASSESRKTQYF.

The gene calls are TRBV27 and TRBJ2-1; TRBD2 is a possible D gene (6 bases). Trimming left V 6 bases short and J 5 bases short, with 20 bases between. Germline V gives CDR1 MNHEY, CDR2 SMNVEV (reference sequence). This CDR3 comprises 16 residues. CDR3 residues: CASSLRGFQKHNEQFF. In nucleotides, the CDR3 is TGTGCCAGCAGCCTTCGGGGGTTCCAGAAACACAATGAGCAGTTCTTC.

This clone was counted a few times. The chain is built from TRBV29-1 and TRBJ1-1; the D is unclear. The length of the CDR3 is 13 residues. Germline V lookup: CDR1 SQVTM, CDR2 ANQGSEA. With 7 bases removed from V and 4 bases from J, the gap between germline ends came to 16 bases. This CDR3 reads CSGTASFGTEAFF. CDR3 DNA sequence: TGCAGCGGAACAGCTTCTTTTGGCACTGAAGCTTTCTTT.

This clone was detected only once. This chain connects TRBV7-9 to TRBJ1-5; D unresolved. V was cut by 3 bases and J by 2 bases, with 11 bases left in between. Germline CDR1 and CDR2: SEHNR and FQNEAQ (reference sequence). CDR3 length equals 15 residues. The CDR3 DNA follows: TGTGCCAGCAGCTTCTCGGTAGGAGGCAATCAGCCCCAGCATTTT. Translating gives CASSFSVGGNQPQHF.

V is TRBV19 and J is TRBJ2-3, with TRBD2 as a possible D gene (6 bases). Deletions cut 9 bases from V and 2 bases from J, with 21 bases between. CDR1 is LNHDA and CDR2 is SQIVND in the germline V gene (reference sequence). This CDR3 comprises 16 residues. In nucleotides, the CDR3 is TGTGCCAGGAGACCCGGAGGGGCGGATATCACAGATACGCAGTATTTT. Translation gives CARRPGGADITDTQYF. Drawing the rest from reference TRBV19 and TRBJ2-3, the complete variable domain is DGGITQSPKYLFRKEGQNVTLSCEQNLNHDAMYWYRQDPGQGLRLIYYSQIVNDFQKGDIAEGYSVSREKKESFPLTVTSAQKNPTAFYLCARRPGGADITDTQYFGPGTRLTVL.

This clone was seen only once. V usage is TRBV5-1 and J usage is TRBJ2-5; 8 nucleotides line up with TRBD1. The germline CDR1 and CDR2 sequences are SGHRS and YFSETQ. V lost 4 bases and J lost 3; bases outside the gene matches: 5. The CDR3 has 14 residues. The CDR3 nucleotides are TGCGCCAGCAGCCCACCGGGACAGGAAGAGACCCAGTACTTC. Residues: CASSPPGQEETQYF.

The chain has TRBV6-4 and TRBJ2-2; the match to TRBD1 covers 10 bases. Germline values: CDR1 MRHNA, CDR2 SNTAGT. The ends lost 7 bases at V and 6 bases at J; junction bases unmatched: 5. The CDR3 consists of 14 residues. In DNA, the CDR3 is TGTGCCAGCATGGACGGGACAGGGGCCGGGGAGCTGTTTTTT. It yields the protein CASMDGTGAGELFF.

The V and J genes are TRBV5-8 and TRBJ2-7; 12 nucleotides agree with TRBD2. J lost 5 bases, V lost 4 bases, and 7 bases had no gene match. The CDR3 runs 15 residues. Germline V gene data show CDR1 as SGHTS and CDR2 as YDEGEE. CDR3: CASSGGTSGFNEQYF. The CDR3 coding sequence is TGTGCCAGCAGCGGCGGGACTAGCGGGTTCAACGAGCAGTACTTC.